Sequencing of this T cell receptor (beta chain) was carried out in a study of blood T cell repertoires in COVID-19 (dated by TCRdb to about 2020). Regarding the research as a whole: Samples from collaborators originated in the United States, Italy and Spain and spanned both the acute and convalescent phases of COVID-19. Where available, HLA class I and class II types were obtained from metadata supplied by the sample provider rather than from assay-based typing. A de-identified subject ID, COVID-19 status, age in years and sex were almost always included in the sample metadata. The samples were drawn from the first 160 participants of the ongoing ImmuneRACE study and from 1,254 subjects provided by 6 global collaborators. The repertoires were released in a freely available public database meant as a resource for research on the immune response to SARS-CoV-2. The prospective study material was composed of cDNA or gDNA derived from T cells, B-cell-depleted T cells, or PBMCs. Deeply sampled blood TCRbeta repertoires from subjects exposed to, actively infected with, or recovered from COVID-19 were included in the dataset.

As concerns this clone: Its antigen target is currently unknown. Per-base qualities were not stored, and no clone one base away is much larger.

Study-level results and caveats: The quantity of clinical and demographic metadata differed by source and by participant and was supplied without curation.

TCRbeta CDR3 regions were amplified from genomic DNA by means of the immunoSEQ Assay, a bias-controlled multiplex PCR. As for the original processing: The number of nucleated cells in each sample was estimated by amplification of reference gene primers within the assay. To quantify the absolute abundance of each unique TCRbeta CDR3 rearrangement, sequence reads were collapsed and filtered. Productive Simpson clonality was computed per sample as the square root of Simpson's diversity index over productive rearrangements. TCRdb carries this immuneACCESS record with in-frame sequences only. Its versions omit some clonotypes, under half of them owing to an unresolved V gene in the studies checked, with the rest unexplained. The DNA was the basis for D and trimming; V, J and clone size are from that table. The table for this sample lists 400,000 or so clones; roughly 87% of them were counted only once. In total, the top ten clones hold around 2% of the sample.

Trimmed from V: 1 base; trimmed from J: 4 bases; junction bases lacking a gene match: 12. CDR1 and CDR2, per the germline V gene, are SGHTA and FQGNSA. The CDR3 runs 17 amino acids, cysteine and phenylalanine included. The sequence is cut down to CDR3 DNA, 51 bases in frame from base 1. Participants in the prospective study were enrolled through a virtual design, were aged roughly 18 to 90 years, and lived in approximately 24 United States geographic areas. To assign participants to cohorts, the prospective study relied on clinical history that participants themselves reported in a screening survey and a study questionnaire. In the prospective study, whole blood, serum and a nasopharyngeal or oropharyngeal swab were collected from each participant by mobile phlebotomists. Over a roughly 2-month period, participants in the prospective study had the option of providing additional blood draws and questionnaires. Before DNA extraction, blood samples from the prospective study were shipped at room temperature or frozen.

Sequences were obtained from PBMCs or T cells enriched from blood (not recorded which). This sequence originates from a woman between 40 and 50 years old with acute COVID-19. The chain uses TRBV7-2 and TRBJ2-5, with 7 junctional bases fitting TRBD2. The CDR3 loop reads CASSLGLGGEAGETQYF. Read as DNA, the sequence is TGTGCCAGCAGCTTAGGTCTTGGGGGGGAGGCAGGAGAGACCCAGTACTTC.